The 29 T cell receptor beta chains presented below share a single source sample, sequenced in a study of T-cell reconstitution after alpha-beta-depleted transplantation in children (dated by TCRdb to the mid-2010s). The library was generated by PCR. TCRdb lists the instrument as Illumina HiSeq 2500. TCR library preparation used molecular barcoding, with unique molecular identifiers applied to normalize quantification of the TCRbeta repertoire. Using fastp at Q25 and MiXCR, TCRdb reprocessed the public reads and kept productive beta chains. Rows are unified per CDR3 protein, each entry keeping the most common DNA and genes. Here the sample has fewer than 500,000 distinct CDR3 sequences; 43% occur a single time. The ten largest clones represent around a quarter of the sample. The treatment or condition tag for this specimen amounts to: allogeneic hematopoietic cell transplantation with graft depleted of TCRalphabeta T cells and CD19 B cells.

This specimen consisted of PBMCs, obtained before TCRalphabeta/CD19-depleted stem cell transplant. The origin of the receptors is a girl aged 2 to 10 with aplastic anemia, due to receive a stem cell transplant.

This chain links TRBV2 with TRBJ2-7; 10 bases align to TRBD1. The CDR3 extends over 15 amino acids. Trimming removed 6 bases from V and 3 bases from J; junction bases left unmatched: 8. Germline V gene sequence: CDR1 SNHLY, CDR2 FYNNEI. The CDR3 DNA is TGTGCCAGCAGGCCCGGGACAGGGGTCAGCTACGAGCAGTACTTC. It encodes CASRPGTGVSYEQYF.

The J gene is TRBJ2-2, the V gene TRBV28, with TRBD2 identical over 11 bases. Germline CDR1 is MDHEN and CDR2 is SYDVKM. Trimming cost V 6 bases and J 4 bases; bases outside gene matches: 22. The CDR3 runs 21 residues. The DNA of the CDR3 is TGTGCCAGCAGCCCAGGGGGAATTGGGACTAGCGGCCTGAGGGGCACCGGGGAGCTGTTTTTT. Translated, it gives CASSPGGIGTSGLRGTGELFF.

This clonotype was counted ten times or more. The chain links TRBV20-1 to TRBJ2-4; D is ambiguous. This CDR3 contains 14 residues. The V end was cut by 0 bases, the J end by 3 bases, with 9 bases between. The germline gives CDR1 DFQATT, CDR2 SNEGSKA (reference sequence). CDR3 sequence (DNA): TGCAGTGCTAGAGAACCCCTTGACAAAAACATTCAGTACTTC. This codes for CSAREPLDKNIQYF.

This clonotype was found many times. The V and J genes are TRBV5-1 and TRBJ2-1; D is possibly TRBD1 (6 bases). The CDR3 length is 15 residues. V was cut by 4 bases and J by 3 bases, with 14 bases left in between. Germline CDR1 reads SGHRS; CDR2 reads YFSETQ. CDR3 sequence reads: CASSTPGTLYNEQFF. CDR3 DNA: TGCGCCAGCAGCACCCCCGGGACACTCTACAATGAGCAGTTCTTC.

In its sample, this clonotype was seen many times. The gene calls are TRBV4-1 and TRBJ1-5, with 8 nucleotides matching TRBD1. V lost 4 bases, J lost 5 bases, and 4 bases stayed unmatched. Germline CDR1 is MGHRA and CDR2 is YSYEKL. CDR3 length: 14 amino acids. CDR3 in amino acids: CASSPRTGHQPQHF. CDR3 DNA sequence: TGCGCCAGCAGCCCACGGACAGGGCATCAGCCCCAGCATTTT.

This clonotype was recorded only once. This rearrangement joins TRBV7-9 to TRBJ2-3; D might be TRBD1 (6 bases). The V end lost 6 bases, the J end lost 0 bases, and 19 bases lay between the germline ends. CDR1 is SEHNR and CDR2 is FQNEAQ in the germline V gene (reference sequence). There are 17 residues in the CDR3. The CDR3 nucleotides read TGTGCCAGCAGTTTGGGGCCGACAGGTTTCAGCACAGATACGCAGTATTTT. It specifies CASSLGPTGFSTDTQYF.

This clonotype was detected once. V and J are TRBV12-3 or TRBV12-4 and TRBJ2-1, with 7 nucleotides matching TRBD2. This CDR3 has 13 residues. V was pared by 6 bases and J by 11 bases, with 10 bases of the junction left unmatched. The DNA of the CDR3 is TGTGCCAGCAGGGGAGGGACCCTCCAGAAGCAGTTCTTC. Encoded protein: CASRGGTLQKQFF.

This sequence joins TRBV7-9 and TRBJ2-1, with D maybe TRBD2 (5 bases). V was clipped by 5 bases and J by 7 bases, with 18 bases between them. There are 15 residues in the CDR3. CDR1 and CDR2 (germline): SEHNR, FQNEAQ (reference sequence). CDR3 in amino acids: CASSAPAEGFNEQFF. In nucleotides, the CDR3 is TGTGCCAGCAGCGCCCCTGCAGAGGGTTTTAATGAGCAGTTCTTC.

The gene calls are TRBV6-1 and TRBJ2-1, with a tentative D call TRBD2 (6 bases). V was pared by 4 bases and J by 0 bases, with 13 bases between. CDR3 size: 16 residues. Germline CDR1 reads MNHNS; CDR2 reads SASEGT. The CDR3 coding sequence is TGTGCCAGCAGTGTCCTGGGGGGTAGCTCCTACAATGAGCAGTTCTTC. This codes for CASSVLGGSSYNEQFF.

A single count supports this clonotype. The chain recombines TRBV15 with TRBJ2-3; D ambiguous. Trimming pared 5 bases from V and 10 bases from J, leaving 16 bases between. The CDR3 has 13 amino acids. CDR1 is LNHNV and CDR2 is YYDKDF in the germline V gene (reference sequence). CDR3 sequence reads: CATSPPPLVSQYF. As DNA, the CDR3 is TGTGCCACCAGCCCCCCCCCCTTGGTGTCGCAGTATTTT.

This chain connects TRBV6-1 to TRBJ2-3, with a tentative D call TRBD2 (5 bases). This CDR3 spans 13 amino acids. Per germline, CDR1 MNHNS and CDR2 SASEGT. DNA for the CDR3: TGTGCTGTCAAGCGGCCTAGCACAGATACGCAGTATTTT. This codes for CAVKRPSTDTQYF.

CDR3 loop: CASSALLGLAGETQYF. Written as DNA, the CDR3 is TGTGCCAGCAGCGCACTCCTGGGGTTAGCGGGAGAGACCCAGTACTTC. The chain recombines TRBV9 with TRBJ2-5, with TRBD2 matching over 7 bases. The V gene end was trimmed by 3 bases and the J gene end by 4 bases; junction bases not matched to a gene: 12. CDR3 length equals 16 residues. CDR1 and CDR2 (germline): SGDLS, YYNGEE.

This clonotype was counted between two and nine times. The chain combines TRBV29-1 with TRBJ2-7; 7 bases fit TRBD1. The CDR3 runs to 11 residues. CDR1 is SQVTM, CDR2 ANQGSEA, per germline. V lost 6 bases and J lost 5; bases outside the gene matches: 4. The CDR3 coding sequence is TGCAGCGTGTCGACAGGGAACGAGCAGTACTTC. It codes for CSVSTGNEQYF.

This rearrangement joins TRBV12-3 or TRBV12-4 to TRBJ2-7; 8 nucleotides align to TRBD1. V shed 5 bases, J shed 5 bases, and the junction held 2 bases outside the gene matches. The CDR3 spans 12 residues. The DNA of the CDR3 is TGTGCCAGCAGTATGACAGGGGACGAGCAGTACTTC. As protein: CASSMTGDEQYF.

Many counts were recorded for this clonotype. The CDR3 here is CASVGGQPYEQYF. CDR3 coding DNA: TGTGCCAGCGTAGGCGGACAGCCCTACGAGCAGTACTTC. The V and J genes are TRBV27 and TRBJ2-7; TRBD1 might be the D (6 bases). Germline CDR1 is MNHEY and CDR2 is SMNVEV (reference sequence). The CDR3 length is 13 residues. V gave up 8 bases and J gave up 2 bases, with 13 bases separating them.

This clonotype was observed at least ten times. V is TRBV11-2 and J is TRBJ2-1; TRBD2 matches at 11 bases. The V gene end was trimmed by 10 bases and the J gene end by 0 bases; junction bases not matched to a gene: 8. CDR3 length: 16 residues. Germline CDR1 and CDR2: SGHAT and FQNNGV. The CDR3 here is CATEGTSGISYNEQFF. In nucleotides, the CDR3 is TGTGCCACCGAAGGGACTAGCGGAATCTCCTACAATGAGCAGTTCTTC.

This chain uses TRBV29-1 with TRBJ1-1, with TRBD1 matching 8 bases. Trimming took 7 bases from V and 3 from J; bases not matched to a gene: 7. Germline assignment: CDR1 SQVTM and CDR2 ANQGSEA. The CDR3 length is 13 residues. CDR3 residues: CSAGGQGYTEAFF. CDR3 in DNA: TGCAGCGCAGGAGGACAGGGATACACTGAAGCTTTCTTT.

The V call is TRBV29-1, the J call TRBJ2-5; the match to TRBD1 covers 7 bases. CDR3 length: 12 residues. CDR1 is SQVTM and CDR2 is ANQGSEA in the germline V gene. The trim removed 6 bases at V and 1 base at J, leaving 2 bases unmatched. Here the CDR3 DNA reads TGCAGCGTGGACAGGTCCCAAGAGACCCAGTACTTC. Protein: CSVDRSQETQYF.

The CDR3 region is CASRKDVGANTQYF. The CDR3 DNA is TGTGCCAGCAGGAAGGATGTGGGGGCCAATACGCAGTATTTT. This chain uses TRBV2 with TRBJ2-3; D might be TRBD1 (6 bases). The germline V gene encodes CDR1 SNHLY and CDR2 FYNNEI. The V and J ends lost 6 bases and 7 bases respectively, with 17 bases between them. CDR3 length: 14 amino acids.

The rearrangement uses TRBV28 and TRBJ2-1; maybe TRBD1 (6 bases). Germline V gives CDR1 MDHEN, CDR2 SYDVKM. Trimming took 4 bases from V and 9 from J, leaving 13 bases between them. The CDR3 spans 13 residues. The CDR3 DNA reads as TGTGCCAGCAGTTCTACAGGGTTTGTTGAGCAGTTCTTC. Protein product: CASSSTGFVEQFF.

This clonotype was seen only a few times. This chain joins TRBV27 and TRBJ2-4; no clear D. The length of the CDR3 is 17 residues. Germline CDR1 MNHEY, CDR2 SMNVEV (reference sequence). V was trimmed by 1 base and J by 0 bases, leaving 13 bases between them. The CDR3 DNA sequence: TGTGCCAGCAGTTTATTTTCCCAGCAAATAGCCAAAAACATTCAGTACTTC. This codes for CASSLFSQQIAKNIQYF.

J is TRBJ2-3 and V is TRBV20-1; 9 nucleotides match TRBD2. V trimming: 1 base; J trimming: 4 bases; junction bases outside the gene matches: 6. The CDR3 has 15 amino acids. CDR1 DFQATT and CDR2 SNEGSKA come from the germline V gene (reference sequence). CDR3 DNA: TGCAGTGCTAGAGTTTCTAGCGGGATCGCAGATACGCAGTATTTT. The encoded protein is CSARVSSGIADTQYF.

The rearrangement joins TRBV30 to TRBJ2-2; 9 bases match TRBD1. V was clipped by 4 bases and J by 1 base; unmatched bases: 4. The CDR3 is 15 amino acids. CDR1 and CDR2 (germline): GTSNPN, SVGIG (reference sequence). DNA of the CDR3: TGTGCCTGGAAAAGGGACAGGGTGAACACCGGGGAGCTGTTTTTT. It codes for CAWKRDRVNTGELFF.

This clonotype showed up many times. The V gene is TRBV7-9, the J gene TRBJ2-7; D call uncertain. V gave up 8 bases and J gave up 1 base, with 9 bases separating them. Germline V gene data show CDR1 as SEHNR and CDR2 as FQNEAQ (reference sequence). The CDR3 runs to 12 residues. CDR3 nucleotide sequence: TGTGCCAGCGGGTACGAGTCCTACGAGCAGTACTTC. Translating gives CASGYESYEQYF.

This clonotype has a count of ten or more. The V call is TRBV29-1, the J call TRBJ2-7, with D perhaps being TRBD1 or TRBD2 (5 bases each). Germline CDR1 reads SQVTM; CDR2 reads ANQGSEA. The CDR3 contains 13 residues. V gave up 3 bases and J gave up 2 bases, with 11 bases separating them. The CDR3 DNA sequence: TGCAGCGTTGAGGGGGACCGAGCCTACGAGCAGTACTTC. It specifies CSVEGDRAYEQYF.

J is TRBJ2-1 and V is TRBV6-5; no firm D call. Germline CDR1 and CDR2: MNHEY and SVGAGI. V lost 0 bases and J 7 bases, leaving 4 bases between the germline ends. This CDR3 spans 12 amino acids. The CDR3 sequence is CASSYSGNEQFF. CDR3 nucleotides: TGTGCCAGCAGTTACTCGGGAAATGAGCAGTTCTTC.

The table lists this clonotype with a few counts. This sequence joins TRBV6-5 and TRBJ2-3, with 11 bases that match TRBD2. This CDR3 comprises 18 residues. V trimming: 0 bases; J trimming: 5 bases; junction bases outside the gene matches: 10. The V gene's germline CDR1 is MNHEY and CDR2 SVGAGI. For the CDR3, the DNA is TGTGCCAGCAGTTACTCGGTATTACTAGCGGGAGATGTAGATACGCAGTATTTT. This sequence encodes CASSYSVLLAGDVDTQYF.

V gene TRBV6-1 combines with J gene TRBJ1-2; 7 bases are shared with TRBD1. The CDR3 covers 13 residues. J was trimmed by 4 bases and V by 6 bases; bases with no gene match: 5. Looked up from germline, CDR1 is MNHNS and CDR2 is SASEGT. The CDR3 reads CASRPTGTYGYTF. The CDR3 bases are TGTGCCAGCAGACCGACAGGGACCTATGGCTACACCTTC.

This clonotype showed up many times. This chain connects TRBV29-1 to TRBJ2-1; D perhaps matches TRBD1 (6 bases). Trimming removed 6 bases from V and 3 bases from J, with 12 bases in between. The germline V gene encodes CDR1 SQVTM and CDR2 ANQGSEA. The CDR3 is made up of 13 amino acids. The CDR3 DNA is TGCAGCGTGGCCGGGACACGCTACAATGAGCAGTTCTTC. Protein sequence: CSVAGTRYNEQFF.